This is a list of T cell receptor beta chains from one sample in a study of Graves' ophthalmopathy and Graves' hyperthyroidism. TCRdb reanalysed the multiplex PCR reads using MiXCR and keeps one entry per CDR3 protein. Of about 700,000 distinct CDR3 sequences listed, 40% are singletons. Specimen: peripheral blood. These receptors originate from an adult man with Graves' ophthalmopathy. Both conserved end residues are part of each CDR3. The D gene is left open where the match is weak. Rows may omit the clone size; those that give it use once, few, many or a size class.

clone size,V gene,D gene,J gene,CDR3 protein,CDR3 DNA
.,TRBV20-1,.,TRBJ2-7,CSAIRRGNEQYF,TGCAGTGCCATCCGTCGGGGGAACGAGCAGTACTTC
many,TRBV15,TRBD2,TRBJ2-6,CATSRDREGKVLTF,TGTGCCACCAGCAGAGACAGGGAGGGAAAGGTCCTGACTTTC
.,TRBV4-3,TRBD1,TRBJ2-5,CASSQKTGGGETQYF,TGCGCCAGCAGCCAAAAGACAGGGGGAGGAGAGACCCAGTACTTC
.,TRBV7-2,.,TRBJ1-1,CASSVKDTPSMNTEAFF,TGTGCCAGCAGCGTTAAGGACACTCCTAGCATGAACACTGAAGCTTTCTTT
few,TRBV7-9,TRBD2,TRBJ2-2,CASSLGLAYTGELFF,TGTGCCAGCAGTTTGGGACTAGCGTACACCGGGGAGCTGTTTTTT
few,TRBV10-3,.,TRBJ1-2,CASSAKQGAYGYTF,TGTGCCAGCAGTGCAAAACAGGGTGCCTATGGCTACACCTTC
many,TRBV7-2,TRBD1,TRBJ1-1,CASSLVTGVNAFF,TGTGCCAGCAGCTTAGTTACAGGGGTGAATGCTTTCTTT
few,TRBV12-3/TRBV12-4,.,TRBJ2-2,CASSTHATGELFF,TGTGCCAGCAGTACTCACGCCACCGGGGAGCTGTTTTTT
.,TRBV19,.,TRBJ2-2,CASSIPSLLGTGELFF,TGTGCCAGTAGTATCCCCAGCCTCCTAGGGACCGGGGAGCTGTTTTTT
many,TRBV19,.,TRBJ1-1,CASTGNTEAFF,TGTGCCAGCACAGGGAACACTGAAGCTTTCTTT
.,TRBV14,.,TRBJ2-7,CASSQERSARFNEQYF,TGTGCCAGCAGCCAAGAACGGTCGGCTAGGTTCAACGAGCAGTACTTC
many,TRBV6-6,.,TRBJ1-5,CASSYSVGGSDQPQHF,TGTGCCAGCAGTTACTCAGTCGGGGGGTCAGATCAGCCCCAGCATTTT
.,TRBV5-1,.,TRBJ2-7,CASSSSGTGVYEQYF,TGCGCCAGCAGCTCCTCCGGGACTGGGGTTTACGAGCAGTACTTC
.,TRBV20-1,TRBD1,TRBJ2-7,CSARGQGAIEQYF,TGCAGTGCTAGAGGACAGGGGGCAATCGAGCAGTACTTC
.,TRBV10-3,.,TRBJ1-2,CAIFSHLDGNYGYTF,TGTGCCATCTTTAGCCACCTGGACGGGAACTATGGCTACACCTTC
many,TRBV10-3,.,TRBJ2-6,CASSGRAAGANVLTF,TGTGCCAGCAGTGGCAGGGCGGCTGGGGCCAACGTCCTGACTTTC
.,TRBV7-9,.,TRBJ2-7,CASSGLRRGSSYEQYF,TGTGCCAGCAGCGGGTTAAGGCGGGGCAGCTCCTACGAGCAGTACTTC
.,TRBV20-1,.,TRBJ1-5,CSASGGHSNQPQHF,TGCAGTGCTAGCGGAGGGCATAGCAATCAGCCCCAGCATTTT
.,TRBV2,TRBD1,TRBJ1-6,CARDRARVSPLHF,TGTGCTAGGGACAGGGCGAGAGTATCACCCCTCCACTTT
.,TRBV29-1,.,TRBJ2-2,CSVEGGKNTGELFF,TGCAGCGTTGAGGGGGGTAAGAACACCGGGGAGCTGTTTTTT
.,TRBV7-9,TRBD1,TRBJ2-7,CASSKPGQGTGEQYF,TGTGCCAGCAGCAAACCGGGACAGGGTACGGGAGAGCAGTACTTC
.,TRBV25-1,.,TRBJ2-7,CASSLMVSGGEQYF,TGTGCCAGCAGCTTAATGGTATCGGGCGGGGAGCAGTACTTC
many,TRBV29-1,.,TRBJ2-5,CSVVWQPETQYF,TGCAGCGTTGTCTGGCAGCCTGAGACCCAGTACTTC
.,TRBV15,.,TRBJ1-4,CATSRDGGTEKLFF,TGTGCCACCAGCAGAGATGGAGGCACTGAAAAACTGTTTTTT
.,TRBV2,.,TRBJ1-2,CASSSRGAGGYTF,TGTGCCAGCAGTTCTAGAGGGGCGGGTGGCTACACCTTC
many,TRBV2,.,TRBJ2-5,CASIRLGETQYF,TGTGCCAGCATCCGACTTGGTGAGACCCAGTACTTC
.,TRBV19,.,TRBJ1-5,CASSILINSNQPQHF,TGTGCCAGTAGTATTTTGATAAATAGCAATCAGCCCCAGCATTTT
.,TRBV27,.,TRBJ2-2,CASSSSTPGTGELFF,TGTGCCAGCAGCTCCTCTACCCCGGGCACCGGGGAGCTGTTTTTT
.,TRBV19,.,TRBJ2-7,CASSRDLIPSYEQYF,TGTGCCAGTAGCCGAGACCTGATCCCTTCCTACGAGCAGTACTTC
few,TRBV7-2,.,TRBJ2-7,CASSRDRGGYEQYF,TGTGCCAGCTCACGGGATAGAGGGGGCTACGAGCAGTACTTC
.,TRBV10-3,.,TRBJ1-4,CAISPSEKLFF,TGTGCCATCAGCCCTTCGGAAAAACTGTTTTTT
few,TRBV7-8,.,TRBJ2-7,CASRLQGGGTYEQYF,TGTGCCAGCAGGTTACAGGGAGGGGGAACCTACGAGCAGTACTTC
.,TRBV29-1,.,TRBJ1-2,CSERRNYTF,TGCAGCGAGAGACGTAACTACACCTTC
few,TRBV6-5,.,TRBJ2-7,CASSYGGQSRGEQYF,TGTGCCAGCAGTTACGGCGGACAGTCTCGGGGCGAGCAGTACTTC
few,TRBV9,.,TRBJ2-2,CASSVRGGRTGELFF,TGTGCCAGCAGCGTTCGGGGAGGTCGGACCGGGGAGCTGTTTTTT
.,TRBV20-1,TRBD1,TRBJ1-5,CSALGQGINQPQHF,TGCAGTGCGCTGGGACAGGGGATCAATCAGCCCCAGCATTTT
few,TRBV10-3,.,TRBJ2-2,CAIQQEPNTGELFF,TGTGCCATCCAACAGGAGCCAAACACCGGGGAGCTGTTTTTT
few,TRBV5-4,TRBD1,TRBJ1-6,CASSGRQGSPLHF,TGTGCCAGCAGCGGTCGACAGGGTTCACCCCTCCACTTT
few,TRBV7-8,.,TRBJ1-5,CASSLLGNRGNQPQHF,TGTGCCAGCAGCTTATTGGGAAATCGAGGCAATCAGCCCCAGCATTTT
once,TRBV19,.,TRBJ1-1,CASSPLKEGGTEAFF,TGTGCCAGCTCACCACTCAAGGAAGGGGGCACTGAAGCTTTCTTT
.,TRBV7-2,.,TRBJ1-2,CASSSGENYGYTF,TGTGCCAGCAGTTCCGGGGAGAACTATGGCTACACCTTC
.,TRBV6-5,TRBD1,TRBJ1-1,CASSPGQGLEAFF,TGTGCCAGCAGCCCGGGACAGGGGCTTGAAGCTTTCTTT
many,TRBV12-3/TRBV12-4,.,TRBJ1-1,CASTQYTEAFF,TGTGCCAGCACCCAGTACACTGAAGCTTTCTTT
few,TRBV5-5,TRBD2,TRBJ2-5,CASSSGTSGGETQYF,TGTGCCAGCAGCTCCGGGACTAGCGGGGGTGAGACCCAGTACTTC
.,TRBV25-1,TRBD1,TRBJ1-2,CASSEQPTGGAAVSGYTF,TGTGCCAGCAGTGAACAACCGACAGGGGGCGCCGCCGTCTCCGGCTACACCTTC
.,TRBV24-1,.,TRBJ2-3,CATANVETDTQYF,TGTGCCACCGCTAACGTCGAGACAGATACGCAGTATTTT
.,TRBV7-9,.,TRBJ2-7,CASSLGARDEQYF,TGTGCCAGCAGCTTAGGAGCCAGGGACGAGCAGTACTTC
.,TRBV20-1,TRBD1,TRBJ2-7,CSASLDYRGRYEQYF,TGCAGTGCTAGCCTAGATTACAGGGGACGCTACGAGCAGTACTTC